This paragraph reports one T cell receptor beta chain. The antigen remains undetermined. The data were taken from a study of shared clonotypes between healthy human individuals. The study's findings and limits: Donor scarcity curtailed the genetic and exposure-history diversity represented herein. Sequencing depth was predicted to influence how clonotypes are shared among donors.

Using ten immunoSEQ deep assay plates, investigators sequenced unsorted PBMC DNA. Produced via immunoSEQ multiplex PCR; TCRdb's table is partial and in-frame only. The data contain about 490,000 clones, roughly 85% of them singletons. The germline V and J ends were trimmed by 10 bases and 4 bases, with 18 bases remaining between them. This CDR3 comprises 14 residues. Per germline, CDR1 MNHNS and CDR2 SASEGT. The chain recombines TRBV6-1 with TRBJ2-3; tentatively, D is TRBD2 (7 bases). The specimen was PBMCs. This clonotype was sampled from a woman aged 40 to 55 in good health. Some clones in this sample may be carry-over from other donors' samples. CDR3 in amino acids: CATGGSGEADTQYF. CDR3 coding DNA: TGTGCCACCGGGGGGTCAGGGGAAGCAGATACGCAGTATTTT.